These 21 T cell receptor beta chains were all obtained from the same sample, sequenced in a study of shared clonotypes between healthy human individuals. Profiled with immunoSEQ multiplex PCR; TCRdb holds only in-frame clones, not every one. The sample has roughly 1,800,000 clones, roughly 95% seen once. Positively selected for CCR7, the CD45RO-negative cells used as naive CD8 cells excluded terminally differentiated effector memory CD45RA+ cells. The sample taken for sequencing was naive CD8+ T cells sorted from blood. These receptors originate from a man aged 18 to 29 in good health.

This chain connects TRBV27 to TRBJ2-2, with a tentative D call TRBD1 (5 bases). V was trimmed by 7 bases and J by 5 bases, leaving 14 bases between them. The CDR3 runs 14 residues. The germline CDR1 and CDR2 sequences are MNHEY and SMNVEV (reference sequence). The CDR3 loop reads CASTFGGATGELFF. CDR3 bases: TGTGCCAGCACCTTCGGTGGGGCTACCGGGGAGCTGTTTTTT.

The V call is TRBV9, the J call TRBJ2-7; the D call may be TRBD1 or TRBD2 (5 bases each). Trimming took 4 bases from V and 3 from J, leaving 14 bases between them. CDR1 and CDR2 (germline): SGDLS, YYNGEE. This CDR3 region has 14 residues. CDR3 coding DNA: TGTGCCAGCAGCAACTGGGACGCCGGCTACGAGCAGTACTTC. It yields the protein CASSNWDAGYEQYF.

Notes on this clone: The same CDR3 can be traced to other DNA sequences in this sample. The rearrangement links TRBV5-6 to TRBJ2-1; no clear D gene. Trimming cost V 0 bases and J 0 bases, with 10 bases left between them. CDR3 length: 16 residues. Germline V gene data show CDR1 as SGHDT and CDR2 as YYEEEE. CDR3 region: CASSLGTASSYNEQFF. CDR3 sequence (DNA): TGTGCCAGCAGCTTGGGTACAGCCAGCTCCTACAATGAGCAGTTCTTC.

The chain links TRBV5-1 to TRBJ2-7; D might be TRBD2 (5 bases). Germline CDR1 SGHRS, CDR2 YFSETQ. With 0 bases removed from V and 3 bases from J, the gap between germline ends came to 13 bases. The CDR3 contains 15 residues. CDR3 sequence reads: CASSLAGVSGYEQYF. The DNA of the CDR3 is TGCGCCAGCAGCTTGGCCGGAGTCAGCGGCTACGAGCAGTACTTC.

This rearrangement joins TRBV7-2 to TRBJ2-2, with D maybe TRBD1 (5 bases). Germline CDR1 is SGHTA and CDR2 is FQGNSA. V gave up 3 bases and J gave up 7 bases, with 12 bases separating them. The CDR3 loop spans 14 amino acids. Written as DNA, the CDR3 is TGTGCCAGCAGCTTGGGGCCCCCAGGCGGGGAGCTGTTTTTT. It is translated as CASSLGPPGGELFF.

With respect to this clone: This specimen includes other DNA sequences encoding the same CDR3. V is TRBV5-6 and J is TRBJ2-5; no reliable D call. The CDR3 extends over 12 amino acids. The V end lost 0 bases, the J end lost 5 bases, and 5 bases lay between the germline ends. Germline CDR1 SGHDT, CDR2 YYEEEE. CDR3 sequence reads: CASSLGAETQYF. CDR3 DNA sequence: TGTGCCAGCAGCTTGGGGGCGGAGACCCAGTACTTC.

This chain connects TRBV4-1 to TRBJ2-7; 7 bases line up with TRBD1. J lost 0 bases, V lost 6 bases, and 8 bases had no gene match. The CDR3 covers 15 residues. Germline loops: CDR1 MGHRA, CDR2 YSYEKL. CDR3 sequence: CASSRGGPSSYEQYF. In nucleotides, the CDR3 is TGCGCCAGCAGTAGAGGGGGCCCGAGCTCCTACGAGCAGTACTTC.

The chain has TRBV5-5 and TRBJ1-4, with D maybe TRBD1 (5 bases). The CDR3 length is 14 residues. From germline, CDR1 is SGHKS and CDR2 YYEKEE (reference sequence). Trimming pared 3 bases from V and 0 bases from J, leaving 6 bases between. CDR3 sequence: CASSSTATNEKLFF. In DNA form, the CDR3 reads TGTGCCAGCAGCTCGACAGCAACTAATGAAAAACTGTTTTTT.

Points on this clone: Other DNA sequences in the same sample also yield this CDR3. This rearrangement joins TRBV9 to TRBJ2-1, with 7 bases matching TRBD2. CDR1 is SGDLS, CDR2 YYNGEE, per germline. V gave up 3 bases and J gave up 3 bases; unmatched junction bases: 6. The CDR3 is made up of 15 amino acids. The DNA for the CDR3 is TGTGCCAGCAGCGAGGCGGGAGTCGGCTACAATGAGCAGTTCTTC. This sequence encodes CASSEAGVGYNEQFF.

The V gene is TRBV25-1, the J gene TRBJ1-4; D gene ambiguous. Germline V gene data show CDR1 as MGHDK and CDR2 as SYGVNS. Between the trimmed V and J ends, which lost 1 base and 8 bases, there was a span of 8 bases. This CDR3 has 13 residues. The chain's CDR3 is CASSELGGEKLFF. Written as DNA, the CDR3 is TGTGCCAGCAGTGAATTGGGCGGAGAAAAACTGTTTTTT.

The genes are TRBV29-1 and TRBJ2-7; D is tentatively TRBD1 or TRBD2 (5 bases each). The germline gives CDR1 SQVTM, CDR2 ANQGSEA. CDR3 length: 12 residues. The V gene lost 7 bases and the J gene lost 2 bases, with 12 bases spanning the gap. For the CDR3, the DNA is TGCAGCGCCCGGGACCGAGCCTACGAGCAGTACTTC. Residues: CSARDRAYEQYF.

This clone occurred once. This chain uses TRBV2 with TRBJ2-5; D gene uncertain. CDR1 is SNHLY, CDR2 FYNNEI, per germline. The CDR3 extends over 14 amino acids. V gave up 6 bases and J gave up 7 bases, with 18 bases separating them. CDR3 coding DNA: TGTGCCAGCAGCGGACCGCTTGCCCCCATGACCCAGTACTTC. Its protein product is CASSGPLAPMTQYF.

This sequence joins TRBV29-1 and TRBJ1-1, with TRBD1 as a possible D gene (5 bases). V lost 4 bases to trimming and J lost 6 bases, with 12 bases between them. The CDR3 loop spans 12 amino acids. The germline gives CDR1 SQVTM, CDR2 ANQGSEA. The CDR3, as DNA: TGCAGCGTTGTTGTTGGGGGGTCTGAAGCTTTCTTT. Translated: CSVVVGGSEAFF.

The rearrangement links TRBV6-5 to TRBJ1-1; D call uncertain. In germline, CDR1 is MNHEY, CDR2 SVGAGI. This CDR3 contains 14 residues. Trimming pared 5 bases from V and 1 base from J, leaving 11 bases between. The CDR3 nucleotides are TGTGCCAGCAGTCCGACGACGGAGAACACTGAAGCTTTCTTT. Translated: CASSPTTENTEAFF.

This rearrangement joins TRBV5-1 to TRBJ1-5; D is possibly TRBD1 (5 bases). V was trimmed by 0 bases and J by 2 bases, leaving 15 bases between them. Germline values: CDR1 SGHRS, CDR2 YFSETQ. The CDR3 runs to 17 residues. CDR3 nucleotide sequence: TGCGCCAGCAGCTTGGTCGTCAGGGAGGTAGGCAATCAGCCCCAGCATTTT. Translating gives CASSLVVREVGNQPQHF.

Only a few counts were recorded for this clone. The gene calls are TRBV4-2 and TRBJ1-1, with D unresolved. Germline values: CDR1 LGHNA, CDR2 YNFKEQ. The CDR3 runs to 13 residues. Trimming removed 2 bases at V and 3 bases at J, with 7 bases between. The CDR3 DNA is TGTGCCAGCAGCCAAAGTATCTACACTGAAGCTTTCTTT. Protein sequence: CASSQSIYTEAFF.

For this clone: Other DNA sequences in this specimen translate into the identical CDR3. The rearrangement joins TRBV5-4 to TRBJ2-7; D is unresolved. Germline V gene lookup returns CDR1 SGHNT and CDR2 YYREEE (reference sequence). Trimming removed 0 bases at V and 2 bases at J, with 6 bases between. The CDR3 spans 13 residues. Here the CDR3 DNA reads TGTGCCAGCAGCTTGGGGGCTGCCTACGAGCAGTACTTC. The encoded protein is CASSLGAAYEQYF.

The chain couples TRBV27 to TRBJ2-5; 7 bases are a match to TRBD2. Per germline, CDR1 MNHEY and CDR2 SMNVEV (reference sequence). There are 14 residues in the CDR3. The V segment lost 2 bases and the J segment 4 bases; nucleotides outside the gene matches: 4. The CDR3 loop is CASSLAGEAETQYF. The CDR3, as DNA: TGTGCCAGCAGTTTAGCGGGAGAAGCAGAGACCCAGTACTTC.

V usage is TRBV29-1 and J usage is TRBJ1-1; D uncertain. CDR3 length: 14 residues. Trimming removed 0 bases from V and 4 bases from J, with 12 bases in between. Germline-derived CDR1 and CDR2 are SQVTM and ANQGSEA. CDR3 nucleotides: TGCAGCGTTGAAGATCTAGCTTCTGGCACTGAAGCTTTCTTT. This sequence encodes CSVEDLASGTEAFF.

A remark on this clone: This specimen includes other DNA sequences encoding the same CDR3. The V gene is TRBV4-3, the J gene TRBJ2-7; possibly TRBD1 for D (5 bases). This CDR3 has 13 amino acids. Trimming pared 3 bases from V and 1 base from J, leaving 7 bases between. Germline assignment: CDR1 LGHNA and CDR2 YSLEER. The CDR3 DNA reads as TGCGCCAGCAGCCAGGACATTTCCTACGAGCAGTACTTC. Translation: CASSQDISYEQYF.

The V and J genes are TRBV5-6 and TRBJ2-5, with D unresolved. The CDR3 covers 14 residues. Germline lookup yields CDR1 SGHDT and CDR2 YYEEEE. V was shortened by 0 bases and J by 5 bases, with 11 bases between the two germline ends. CDR3 sequence (DNA): TGTGCCAGCAGCTTGGCTGAGCCGTGGGAGACCCAGTACTTC. Its protein product is CASSLAEPWETQYF.